What follows are 13 T cell receptor beta chains derived from one specimen sequenced in a study of metastatic and nonmetastatic thyroid tumors. There were no patients who had received any treatment before thyroid surgery. TCRdb called clones again from the PCR reads with MiXCR. This sample carries more than 9,000 clones, approximately 30% of them seen once, and the ten largest clones take roughly 10%. The sequencing input was tumor tissue. These TCRs come from a male donor with papillary thyroid cancer or a benign thyroid nodule (not recorded which). Some clones in this sample may be carry-over from other donors' samples.

This clone appeared once. The CDR3 protein is CSAPGGGESSPLHF. CDR3 DNA: TGCAGTGCCCCAGGGGGAGGGGAGAGTTCACCCCTCCACTTT. The genes are TRBV20-1 and TRBJ1-6, with 7 bases lining up with TRBD1. Germline CDR1 reads DFQATT; CDR2 reads SNEGSKA (reference sequence). The CDR3 sequence is 14 residues long. J was trimmed by 9 bases and V by 6 bases; bases with no gene match: 11.

This clone has more than one count but fewer than ten. The chain carries TRBV5-1 and TRBJ2-3; unclear D gene. The V end lost 4 bases, the J end lost 5 bases, and 11 bases lay between the germline ends. In germline, CDR1 is SGHRS, CDR2 YFSETQ. The CDR3 contains 13 residues. The CDR3 reads CASSMSVVDTQYF. The CDR3 nucleotides read TGCGCCAGCAGCATGAGTGTAGTAGATACGCAGTATTTT. The full variable domain, in which reference TRBV5-1 and TRBJ2-3 provide the parts outside the CDR3, is KAGVTQTPRYLIKTRGQQVTLSCSPISGHRSVSWYQQTPGQGLQFLFEYFSETQRNKGNFPGRFSGRQFSNSRSEMNVSTLELGDSALYLCASSMSVVDTQYFGPGTRLTVL.

This rearrangement joins TRBV9 to TRBJ1-1, with a tentative D call TRBD1 (6 bases). The CDR3 length is 16 residues. The ends were cut back, 0 bases at V and 1 base at J, with 13 bases in the middle. In germline, CDR1 is SGDLS, CDR2 YYNGEE. The CDR3 protein is CASSVGGAGTNTEAFF. The CDR3 DNA reads TGTGCCAGCAGCGTAGGGGGGGCAGGGACGAACACTGAAGCTTTCTTT.

V and J are TRBV6-5 and TRBJ2-1; D possibly uses TRBD1 or TRBD2 (6 bases each). The CDR3 length is 16 residues. Per the germline V gene, CDR1 is MNHEY and CDR2 is SVGAGI. V shed 1 base and J shed 9 bases, with 19 bases lying between them. The CDR3: CASSYYQEGEDTEQFF. CDR3 in DNA: TGTGCCAGCAGTTACTATCAGGAGGGGGAGGACACTGAGCAGTTCTTC.

This clone was detected a few times. This chain links TRBV6-2 or TRBV6-3 with TRBJ1-2; no reliable D call. Germline CDR1 and CDR2: MNHEY and SVGEGT. CDR3 length equals 16 residues. Trimming removed 7 bases at V and 0 bases at J, with 18 bases between. The CDR3, as DNA: TGTGCCAGCACCGCCCCGGACGGCCTAGCTAACTATGGCTACACCTTC. Translation gives CASTAPDGLANYGYTF.

This clone appeared once. The J gene is TRBJ2-2, the V gene TRBV30; a weak D match, TRBD2 (6 bases). The CDR3 has 15 amino acids. V gave up 0 bases and J gave up 1 base, with 9 bases separating them. Germline V gene lookup returns CDR1 GTSNPN and CDR2 SVGIG (reference sequence). The CDR3 reads CAWSVLSGNTGELFF. CDR3 nucleotide sequence: TGTGCCTGGAGTGTACTTAGCGGGAACACCGGGGAGCTGTTTTTT.

This clone appeared many times. This rearrangement joins TRBV5-1 to TRBJ2-5; 12 bases map to TRBD2. Germline CDR1 and CDR2: SGHRS and YFSETQ. This CDR3 spans 16 amino acids. Trimming removed 0 bases from V and 5 bases from J; junction bases left unmatched: 5. This chain's CDR3 is CASSLATSGSGETQYF. The CDR3 DNA is TGCGCCAGCAGCTTGGCGACTAGCGGGAGTGGGGAGACCCAGTACTTC.

This clone is categorized as medium-sized (0.01 to 0.1%). CDR3 sequence: CASSYLQENTEAFF. As DNA, the CDR3 is TGTGCCAGCAGCTACTTACAGGAGAACACTGAAGCTTTCTTT. The chain joins TRBV2 to TRBJ1-1; TRBD1 is a possible D gene (5 bases). CDR3 size: 14 residues. Germline V CDR1 and CDR2: SNHLY, FYNNEI. The ends were cut back, 6 bases at V and 1 base at J, with 12 bases in the middle.

This CDR3 is CAWKRGAGAAYEQYF. In DNA form, the CDR3 reads TGTGCCTGGAAAAGAGGGGCGGGAGCCGCCTACGAGCAGTACTTC. The chain recombines TRBV30 with TRBJ2-7, with TRBD2 identical over 7 bases. The germline gives CDR1 GTSNPN, CDR2 SVGIG (reference sequence). This CDR3 is built from 15 residues. The ends lost 4 bases at V and 2 bases at J; junction bases unmatched: 11.

Judged by abundance, this clone is medium-sized. The rearrangement uses TRBV7-6 and TRBJ2-7; D remains unclear. The CDR3 runs to 15 residues. The ends were cut back, 2 bases at V and 5 bases at J, with 16 bases in the middle. Germline CDR1 is SGHVS and CDR2 is FNYEAQ. Written as DNA, the CDR3 is TGTGCCAGCAGCTTATCGGTGGCCCGAGTCGACGAGCAGTACTTC. As protein: CASSLSVARVDEQYF.

This clone was seen ten or more times. This may arise from a read error, as a much more abundant clone is one base away. Other DNA sequences of this sample code for an identical CDR3. The chain employs TRBV10-3 and TRBJ1-2, with a tentative D call TRBD1 (6 bases). CDR1 and CDR2 from the germline V gene are ENHRY and SYGVKD. The CDR3 loop spans 13 amino acids. Trimming left V 3 bases short and J 5 bases short, with 10 bases between. The CDR3 region has the DNA TGTGCCATCAGTGATGGGGGCTATTATGGCTACACCTTC. Translating it yields CAISDGGYYGYTF.

This clone is labeled medium-sized. The V and J genes are TRBV20-1 and TRBJ1-2, with TRBD1 as a possible D gene (5 bases). Germline lookup yields CDR1 DFQATT and CDR2 SNEGSKA (reference sequence). The CDR3 runs to 11 residues. The ends were cut back, 1 base at V and 8 bases at J, with 8 bases in the middle. The DNA for the CDR3 is TGCAGTGCTAGAGTAGGGGTCGGCTACACCTTC. This gives the protein CSARVGVGYTF.

The rearrangement joins TRBV11-2 to TRBJ2-7; TRBD2 matches 7 bases. The CDR3 contains 14 residues. Per germline, CDR1 SGHAT and CDR2 FQNNGV. V dropped 1 base and J dropped 7; count of bases not matched to a gene: 7. CDR3 bases: TGTGCCAGCAGCTTAGTGGGAGGGAGCAGTGAGCAGTACTTC. Residues: CASSLVGGSSEQYF. The full variable domain, its missing parts supplied by reference TRBV11-2 and TRBJ2-7, is EAGVAQSPRYKIIEKRQSVAFWCNPISGHATLYWYQQILGQGPKLLIQFQNNGVVDDSQLPKDRFSAERLKGVDSTLKIQPAKLEDSAVYLCASSLVGGSSEQYFGPGTRLTVT.